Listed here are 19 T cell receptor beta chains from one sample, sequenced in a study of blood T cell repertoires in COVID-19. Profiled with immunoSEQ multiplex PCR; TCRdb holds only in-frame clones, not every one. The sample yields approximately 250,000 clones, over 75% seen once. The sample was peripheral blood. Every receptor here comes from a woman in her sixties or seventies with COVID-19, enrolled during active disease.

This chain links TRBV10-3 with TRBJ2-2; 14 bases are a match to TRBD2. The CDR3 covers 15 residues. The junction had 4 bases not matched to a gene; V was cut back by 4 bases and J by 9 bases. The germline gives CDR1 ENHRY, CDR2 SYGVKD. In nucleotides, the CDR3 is TGTGCCATCAGTGGCGGGACTAGCGGGAGAAGGGAGCTGTTTTTT. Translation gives CAISGGTSGRRELFF.

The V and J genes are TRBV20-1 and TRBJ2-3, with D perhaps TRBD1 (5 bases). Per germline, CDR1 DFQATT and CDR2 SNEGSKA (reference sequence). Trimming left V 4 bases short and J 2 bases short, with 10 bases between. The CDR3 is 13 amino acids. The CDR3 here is CSANDRNTDTQYF. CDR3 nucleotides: TGCAGTGCTAATGACAGAAACACAGATACGCAGTATTTT.

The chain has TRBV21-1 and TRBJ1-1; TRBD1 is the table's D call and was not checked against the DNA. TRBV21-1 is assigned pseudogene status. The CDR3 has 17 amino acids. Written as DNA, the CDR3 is TGTGCCAGCAGCAAAGTAAGGACAGGGGGCGCATCCACTGAAGCTTTCTTT. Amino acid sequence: CASSKVRTGGASTEAFF.

For the CDR3, the DNA is TGTGCCAGCAGACCTAGCGGGAGGAGCACAGATACGCAGTATTTT. It translates to CASRPSGRSTDTQYF. The V call is TRBV7-2, the J call TRBJ2-3; 11 positions match TRBD2. CDR3 length equals 15 residues. Germline CDR1 SGHTA, CDR2 FQGNSA. The V gene end was trimmed by 6 bases and the J gene end by 0 bases; junction bases not matched to a gene: 2.

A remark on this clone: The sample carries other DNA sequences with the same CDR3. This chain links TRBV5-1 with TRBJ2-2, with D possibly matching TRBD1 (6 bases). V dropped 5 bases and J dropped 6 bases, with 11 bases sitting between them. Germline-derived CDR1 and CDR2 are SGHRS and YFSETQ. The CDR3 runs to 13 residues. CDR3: CASRLQGAGELFF. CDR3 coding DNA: TGCGCCAGCAGACTACAGGGAGCCGGGGAGCTGTTTTTT.

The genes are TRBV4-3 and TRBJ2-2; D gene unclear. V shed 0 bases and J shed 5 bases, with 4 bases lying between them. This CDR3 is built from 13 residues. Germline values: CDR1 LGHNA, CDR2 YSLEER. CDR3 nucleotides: TGCGCCAGCAGCCAAGACCCTACCGGGGAGCTGTTTTTT. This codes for CASSQDPTGELFF.

The DNA for the CDR3 is TGTGCCAGCAGTGAAGGGTCCGGAGTGGCCCAGTACTTC. It yields the protein CASSEGSGVAQYF. The chain couples TRBV6-1 to TRBJ2-5; D uncertain. This CDR3 is built from 13 residues. Trimming removed 1 base at V and 9 bases at J, with 12 bases between. Germline loops: CDR1 MNHNS, CDR2 SASEGT.

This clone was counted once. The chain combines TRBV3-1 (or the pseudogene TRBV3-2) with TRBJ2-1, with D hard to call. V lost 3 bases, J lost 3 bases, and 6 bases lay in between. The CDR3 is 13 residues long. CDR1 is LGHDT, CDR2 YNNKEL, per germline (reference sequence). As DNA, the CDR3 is TGTGCCAGCAGCCACCAGATCTACAATGAGCAGTTCTTC. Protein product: CASSHQIYNEQFF.

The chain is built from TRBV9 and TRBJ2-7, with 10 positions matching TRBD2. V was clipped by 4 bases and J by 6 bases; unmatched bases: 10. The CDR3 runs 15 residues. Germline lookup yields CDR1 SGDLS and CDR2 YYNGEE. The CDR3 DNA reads TGTGCCAGCAGCCCACCCTCTAGCGGGAGTGCCGAGCAGTACTTC. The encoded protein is CASSPPSSGSAEQYF.

The DNA of the CDR3 is TGTGCCAGCGCTCAGGGGCGATCTGGAAACACCATATATTTT. Amino acids: CASAQGRSGNTIYF. J is TRBJ1-3 and V is TRBV19, with D possibly TRBD1 on 6 matching bases. The ends were cut back, 9 bases at V and 1 base at J, with 13 bases in the middle. Germline V CDR1 and CDR2: LNHDA, SQIVND (reference sequence). CDR3 length equals 14 residues.

CDR3 loop: CASNYQGGEQFF. CDR3 sequence (DNA): TGTGCCAGCAACTATCAGGGTGGTGAGCAGTTCTTC. The chain couples TRBV7-6 to TRBJ2-1; TRBD1 is a possible D gene (5 bases). Deletions cut 7 bases from V and 9 bases from J, with 13 bases between. CDR3 size: 12 residues. CDR1 and CDR2 (germline): SGHVS, FNYEAQ.

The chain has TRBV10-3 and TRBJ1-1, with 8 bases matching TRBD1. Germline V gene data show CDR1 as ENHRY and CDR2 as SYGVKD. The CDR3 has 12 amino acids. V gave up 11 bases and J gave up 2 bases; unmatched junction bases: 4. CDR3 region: CAVGQGNTEAFF. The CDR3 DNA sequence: TGTGCCGTCGGACAGGGAAACACTGAAGCTTTCTTT.

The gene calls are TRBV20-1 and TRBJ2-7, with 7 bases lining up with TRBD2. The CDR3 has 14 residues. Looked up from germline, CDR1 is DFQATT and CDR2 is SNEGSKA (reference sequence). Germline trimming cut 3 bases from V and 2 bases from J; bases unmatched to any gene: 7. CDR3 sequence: CSASGWEGPYEQYF. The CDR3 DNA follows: TGCAGTGCTAGTGGGTGGGAGGGTCCCTACGAGCAGTACTTC.

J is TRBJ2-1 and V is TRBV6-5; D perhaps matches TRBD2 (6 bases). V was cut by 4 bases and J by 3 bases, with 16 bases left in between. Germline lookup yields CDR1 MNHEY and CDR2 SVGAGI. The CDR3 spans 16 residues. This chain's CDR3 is CASSSWVTGVYNEQFF. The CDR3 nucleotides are TGTGCCAGCAGTTCCTGGGTTACGGGAGTCTACAATGAGCAGTTCTTC.

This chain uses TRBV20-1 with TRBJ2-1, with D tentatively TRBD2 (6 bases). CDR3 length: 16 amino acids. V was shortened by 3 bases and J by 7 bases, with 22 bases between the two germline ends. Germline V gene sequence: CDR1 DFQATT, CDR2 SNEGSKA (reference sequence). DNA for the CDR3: TGCAGTGCTAGTTGGAGTCAGCCCCCACGGGGGAATGAGCAGTTCTTC. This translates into CSASWSQPPRGNEQFF.

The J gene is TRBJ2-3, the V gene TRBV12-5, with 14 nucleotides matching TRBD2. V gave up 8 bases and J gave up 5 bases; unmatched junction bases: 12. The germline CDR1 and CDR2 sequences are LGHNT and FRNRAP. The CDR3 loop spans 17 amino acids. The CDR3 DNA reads TGTGCTAGTAACCCCCCGGGACTAGCGGGGGAGGTAGATACGCAGTATTTT. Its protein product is CASNPPGLAGEVDTQYF.

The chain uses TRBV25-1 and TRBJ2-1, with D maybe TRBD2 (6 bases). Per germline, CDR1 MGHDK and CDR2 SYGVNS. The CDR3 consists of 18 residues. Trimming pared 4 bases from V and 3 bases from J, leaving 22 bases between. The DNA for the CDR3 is TGTGCCAGCAGTGCGCCGTTAAGTGGAGGGGCCCTCTACAATGAGCAGTTCTTC. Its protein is CASSAPLSGGALYNEQFF.

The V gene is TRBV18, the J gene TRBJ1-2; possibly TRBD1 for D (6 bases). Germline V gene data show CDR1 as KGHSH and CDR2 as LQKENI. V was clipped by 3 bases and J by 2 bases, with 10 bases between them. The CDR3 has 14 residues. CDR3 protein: CASSPTGTNYGYTF. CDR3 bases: TGTGCCAGCTCACCGACAGGCACGAACTATGGCTACACCTTC.

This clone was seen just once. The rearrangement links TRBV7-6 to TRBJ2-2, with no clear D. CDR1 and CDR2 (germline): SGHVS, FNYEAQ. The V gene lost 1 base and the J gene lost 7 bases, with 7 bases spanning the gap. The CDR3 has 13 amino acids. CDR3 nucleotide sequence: TGTGCCAGCAGCTTAGTAGCCAACGGGGAGCTGTTTTTT. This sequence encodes CASSLVANGELFF.